Shown below are 30 T cell receptor beta chains from a single sample sequenced in a study of Ad26.COV2.S vaccination and SARS-CoV-2 variants (dated by TCRdb to the early 2020s). The protocol used for the library was the immunoSEQ multiplex PCR assay. TCRdb obtained this table from immuneACCESS and retained in-frame rearrangements with V and J assigned. These tables miss some clones; where compared with another copy, unresolved V genes account for less than half of the shortfall, and the remainder is unexplained. For this sample there are 350,000 to 400,000 clones; about nine tenths appear just once. Clones ranked in the top ten supply under 2% of the sample. Explained via the paper, the treatment or condition label denotes: over 15 received Ad26.COV2.S at low or high dose, single or two shots; roughly five received placebo; per-sample allocation not given. For vaccine and placebo recipients, repertoires were sequenced using samples collected on day 63 after the first injection.

Sequenced material: peripheral blood, taken in a trial of Ad26.COV2.S vaccine versus placebo. These receptors were collected from a person between 18 and 60 years old who received the Ad26.COV2.S COVID-19 vaccine or a placebo.

The chain joins TRBV18 to TRBJ2-7, with unresolved D. Germline CDR1 reads KGHSH; CDR2 reads LQKENI. The V end was cut by 6 bases, the J end by 3 bases, with 18 bases between. The CDR3 has 15 amino acids. CDR3 loop: CASSTTASSNYEQYF. DNA for the CDR3: TGTGCCAGCTCGACGACGGCAAGCTCGAACTACGAGCAGTACTTC.

The chain has TRBV10-1 and TRBJ1-2, with D possibly being TRBD1 (5 bases). The V gene's germline CDR1 is WNHNN and CDR2 SYGVQD (reference sequence). Deletions cut 8 bases from V and 2 bases from J, with 12 bases between. This CDR3 has 13 residues. The CDR3 coding sequence is TGCGCCAGCTCCCGGGGCTTCAACTATGGCTACACCTTC. Translation gives CASSRGFNYGYTF.

CDR3 residues: CASSSPGSGRLYNEQFF. Here the CDR3 DNA reads TGTGCCAGCAGCTCGCCCGGCAGCGGGAGGCTTTACAATGAGCAGTTCTTC. This sequence joins TRBV7-2 and TRBJ2-1, with 9 bases fitting TRBD2. Germline assignment: CDR1 SGHTA and CDR2 FQGNSA. The junction had 11 bases not matched to a gene; V was cut back by 4 bases and J by 4 bases. This CDR3 contains 17 residues.

V and J are TRBV12-5 and TRBJ2-7; 7 positions agree with TRBD2. This CDR3 region has 15 residues. The trim removed 4 bases at V and 2 bases at J, leaving 8 bases unmatched. Germline V gives CDR1 LGHNT, CDR2 FRNRAP. The CDR3 reads CASGYRRGRAYEQYF. The CDR3 DNA sequence: TGTGCTAGTGGTTACCGCCGAGGGAGGGCCTACGAGCAGTACTTC.

The chain uses TRBV4-2 and TRBJ1-2; tentative D call: TRBD1 (6 bases). This CDR3 is 19 amino acids long. Trimming cost V 0 bases and J 0 bases, with 20 bases left between them. Germline V gene sequence: CDR1 LGHNA, CDR2 YNFKEQ. Written as DNA, the CDR3 is TGTGCCAGCAGCCAAGAGTCCGGACCCGGCGAGGGGGCTAACTATGGCTACACCTTC. It specifies CASSQESGPGEGANYGYTF.

The chain links TRBV5-6 to TRBJ1-2; D is unresolved. Germline V gene sequence: CDR1 SGHDT, CDR2 YYEEEE. This CDR3 spans 15 amino acids. Trimming cost V 3 bases and J 0 bases, with 12 bases left between them. The CDR3 DNA follows: TGTGCCAGCAGCTACCAGGACGGGACTAACTATGGCTACACCTTC. As protein: CASSYQDGTNYGYTF.

This clone was seen a handful of times. The sample holds other DNA sequences that translate to the same CDR3. V is TRBV7-9 and J is TRBJ1-1; D ambiguous. Germline V lookup: CDR1 SEHNR, CDR2 FQNEAQ (reference sequence). The CDR3 runs to 13 residues. The V gene lost 1 base and the J gene lost 1 base, with 4 bases spanning the gap. The CDR3 sequence is CASSLEGNTEAFF. CDR3 coding DNA: TGTGCCAGCAGCTTAGAAGGGAACACTGAAGCTTTCTTT. Drawing the rest from reference TRBV7-9 and TRBJ1-1, the complete variable domain is DTGVSQNPRHKITKRGQNVTFRCDPISEHNRLYWYRQTLGQGPEFLTYFQNEAQLEKSRLLSDRFSAERPKGSFSTLEIQRTEQGDSAMYLCASSLEGNTEAFFGQGTRLTVV.

The chain combines TRBV27 with TRBJ2-1; D is possibly TRBD1 (6 bases). The germline V and J ends were trimmed by 0 bases and 2 bases, with 14 bases remaining between them. Germline V CDR1 and CDR2: MNHEY, SMNVEV (reference sequence). The CDR3 covers 17 residues. The CDR3 DNA reads TGTGCCAGCAGTTTATCAAGTGGGACACTACCCTACAATGAGCAGTTCTTC. Translated, it gives CASSLSSGTLPYNEQFF.

This chain uses TRBV28 with TRBJ2-3; maybe TRBD1 (6 bases). The V end lost 5 bases, the J end lost 3 bases, and 15 bases lay between the germline ends. Germline CDR1 and CDR2: MDHEN and SYDVKM. CDR3 size: 15 residues. CDR3 region: CASSQTGKSTDTQYF. CDR3 DNA: TGTGCCAGCAGTCAAACAGGGAAGTCAACAGATACGCAGTATTTT.

This clone was seen once. Other DNA sequences in this specimen translate into the identical CDR3. The chain couples TRBV18 to TRBJ1-1; a possible D gene is TRBD1 (6 bases). Trimming removed 3 bases from V and 0 bases from J, with 8 bases in between. The CDR3 totals 14 residues. CDR1 is KGHSH, CDR2 LQKENI, per germline. CDR3 protein: CASSPGQLNTEAFF. The CDR3 bases are TGTGCCAGCTCACCGGGACAATTGAACACTGAAGCTTTCTTT.

The chain has TRBV6-5 and TRBJ2-7; 9 nucleotides agree with TRBD1. The CDR3 runs 14 residues. Per germline, CDR1 MNHEY and CDR2 SVGAGI. V lost 6 bases, J lost 2 bases, and 5 bases stayed unmatched. CDR3 loop: CASRGDRVPYEQYF. DNA for the CDR3: TGTGCCAGCAGAGGGGACAGGGTGCCCTACGAGCAGTACTTC.

The CDR3 nucleotides read TGTGCCAGCAGTTTACCCCAGTCCTACGAGCAGTACTTC. Amino acids: CASSLPQSYEQYF. V gene TRBV28 combines with J gene TRBJ2-7; D unresolved. Germline assignment: CDR1 MDHEN and CDR2 SYDVKM. V lost 2 bases to trimming and J lost 1 base, with 6 bases between them. This CDR3 comprises 13 residues.

The V call is TRBV2, the J call TRBJ2-6; D is undetermined. CDR1 and CDR2 from the germline V gene are SNHLY and FYNNEI. V was cut by 7 bases and J by 0 bases, with 13 bases left in between. This CDR3 spans 16 amino acids. CDR3 sequence (DNA): TGTGCCAGCACCCACGAATTGGGCTCTGGGGCCAACGTCCTGACTTTC. It yields the protein CASTHELGSGANVLTF.

The chain has TRBV28 and TRBJ2-3, with 8 bases lining up with TRBD2. The CDR3 extends over 11 amino acids. Germline V gene lookup returns CDR1 MDHEN and CDR2 SYDVKM. V lost 5 bases, J lost 8 bases, and 0 bases stayed unmatched. CDR3 region: CASSRGGTQYF. In DNA, the CDR3 is TGTGCCAGCAGTCGGGGGGGTACGCAGTATTTT.

V is TRBV6-5 and J is TRBJ2-7, with D unclear. Germline CDR1 MNHEY, CDR2 SVGAGI. The CDR3 loop spans 12 amino acids. V lost 7 bases and J lost 3, with 10 bases in between. CDR3 bases: TGTGCCAGCAAAGTTGGGGACTACGAGCAGTACTTC. It translates to CASKVGDYEQYF.

V gene TRBV11-3 combines with J gene TRBJ2-7, with TRBD2 matching 11 bases. CDR1 and CDR2 from the germline V gene are SGHNT and YENEEA. This CDR3 is built from 17 residues. The V and J ends lost 4 bases and 1 base, in that order; junction bases with no gene match: 9. The CDR3 spells CASSSRTSGFASYEQYF. CDR3 bases: TGTGCCAGCAGCTCCCGGACTAGCGGGTTTGCTTCCTACGAGCAGTACTTC.

CDR3 residues: CASSPGGASHEQYF. The CDR3 DNA reads as TGTGCCAGCTCACCAGGGGGCGCTTCCCACGAGCAGTACTTC. The chain combines TRBV18 with TRBJ2-7, with a weak D call TRBD1 (6 bases). Germline CDR1 and CDR2: KGHSH and LQKENI. Trimming pared 2 bases from V and 5 bases from J, leaving 13 bases between. This CDR3 spans 14 amino acids.

The CDR3 reads CASSIRTFSVTGEQYF. The CDR3 region has the DNA TGTGCCAGCAGCATCCGGACCTTTTCTGTCACCGGCGAGCAGTACTTC. This rearrangement joins TRBV13 to TRBJ2-7; no firm D call. The CDR3 runs to 16 residues. V was pared by 5 bases and J by 6 bases, with 23 bases between. Germline CDR1 reads PRHDT; CDR2 reads FYEKMQ (reference sequence). Drawing the rest from reference TRBV13 and TRBJ2-7, the complete variable domain is AAGVIQSPRHLIKEKRETATLKCYPIPRHDTVYWYQQGPGQDPQFLISFYEKMQSDKGSIPDRFSAQQFSDYHSELNMSSLELGDSALYFCASSIRTFSVTGEQYFGPGTRLTVT.

V is TRBV9 and J is TRBJ2-7, with 7 bases fitting TRBD1. This CDR3 is 15 amino acids long. J was trimmed by 2 bases and V by 3 bases; bases with no gene match: 8. Germline values: CDR1 SGDLS, CDR2 YYNGEE. CDR3 in amino acids: CASSATGANTYEQYF. The CDR3 DNA sequence: TGTGCCAGCAGCGCAACAGGGGCGAATACCTACGAGCAGTACTTC. Drawing the rest from reference TRBV9 and TRBJ2-7, the complete variable domain is DSGVTQTPKHLITATGQRVTLRCSPRSGDLSVYWYQQSLDQGLQFLIQYYNGEERAKGNILERFSAQQFPDLHSELNLSSLELGDSALYFCASSATGANTYEQYFGPGTRLTVT.

V gene TRBV24-1 combines with J gene TRBJ2-1; the D is unclear. With 2 bases removed from V and 5 bases from J, the gap between germline ends came to 9 bases. CDR3 length equals 14 residues. Looked up from germline, CDR1 is KGHDR and CDR2 is SFDVKD. The CDR3 DNA reads as TGTGCCACCAGTGATTCTCAAGGCCACAATGAGCAGTTCTTC. Its protein is CATSDSQGHNEQFF.

The chain is built from TRBV14 and TRBJ1-2, with D tentatively TRBD1 (6 bases). The length of the CDR3 is 15 residues. Germline CDR1 SGHDN, CDR2 FVKESK. V was pared by 4 bases and J by 4 bases, with 16 bases between. This CDR3 is CASSPSGARGYGYTF. CDR3 DNA sequence: TGTGCCAGCAGCCCCTCGGGGGCGCGAGGCTATGGCTACACCTTC.

The chain is built from TRBV10-3 and TRBJ1-1, with a possible D match to TRBD1 (6 bases). Trimming left V 3 bases short and J 2 bases short, with 7 bases between. Looked up from germline, CDR1 is ENHRY and CDR2 is SYGVKD. The CDR3 length is 13 residues. Written as DNA, the CDR3 is TGTGCCATCAGTGAAGGGGGTAACACTGAAGCTTTCTTT. It codes for CAISEGGNTEAFF.

With regard to this clone: The same CDR3 also results from other DNA sequences found in this sample. V usage is TRBV12-3 or TRBV12-4 and J usage is TRBJ1-2; D gene unclear. This CDR3 region has 12 residues. The ends were cut back, 1 base at V and 6 bases at J, with 6 bases in the middle. For the CDR3, the DNA is TGTGCCAGCAGTTTAGGCGGTAATGGCTACACCTTC. Its protein product is CASSLGGNGYTF.

This chain uses TRBV28 with TRBJ2-5; the D gene is possibly TRBD2 (6 bases). The CDR3 runs 15 residues. Trimming stripped 7 bases from V and 3 bases from J, with 18 bases between. CDR1 MDHEN and CDR2 SYDVKM come from the germline V gene. In nucleotides, the CDR3 is TGTGCCAGCAACCCCCTGGATAGCGGAAAAGAGACCCAGTACTTC. The encoded protein is CASNPLDSGKETQYF.

In the case of this clone: Other nucleotide sequences from this sample produce the same CDR3. The chain joins TRBV4-2 to TRBJ2-1; 8 nucleotides match TRBD2. The V and J ends lost 1 base and 6 bases, in that order; junction bases with no gene match: 5. The CDR3 contains 15 residues. Germline CDR1 LGHNA, CDR2 YNFKEQ. The CDR3 reads CASSQGAGGSNEQFF. The CDR3 DNA follows: TGTGCCAGCAGCCAAGGCGCGGGAGGATCCAATGAGCAGTTCTTC.

J is TRBJ2-7 and V is TRBV6-2 or TRBV6-3; D assignment may be TRBD1 or TRBD2 (5 bases each). CDR1 MNHEY and CDR2 SVGEGT come from the germline V gene. The CDR3 length is 14 residues. Trimming left V 2 bases short and J 0 bases short, with 8 bases between. CDR3 sequence reads: CASSYRDGSYEQYF. CDR3 bases: TGTGCCAGCAGTTACCGGGACGGCTCCTACGAGCAGTACTTC.

The rearrangement joins TRBV5-4 to TRBJ2-2, with no clear D. Trimming cost V 4 bases and J 0 bases, with 7 bases left between them. There are 14 residues in the CDR3. Germline V lookup: CDR1 SGHNT, CDR2 YYREEE (reference sequence). In nucleotides, the CDR3 is TGTGCCAGCAGCCCGAACCCGAACACCGGGGAGCTGTTTTTT. Residues: CASSPNPNTGELFF.

This chain joins TRBV2 and TRBJ2-7; TRBD1 agrees at 7 bases. The CDR3 totals 17 residues. The germline CDR1 and CDR2 sequences are SNHLY and FYNNEI. The V gene end was trimmed by 6 bases and the J gene end by 7 bases; junction bases not matched to a gene: 21. CDR3 sequence (DNA): TGTGCCAGCAGCGATACTTCCGGATGGGGACAGTCTATTGAGCAGTACTTC. It codes for CASSDTSGWGQSIEQYF.

The chain recombines TRBV7-6 with TRBJ2-7; D is possibly TRBD2 (6 bases). The germline V gene encodes CDR1 SGHVS and CDR2 FNYEAQ. V was trimmed by 5 bases and J by 2 bases, leaving 19 bases between them. This CDR3 spans 16 amino acids. The CDR3 spells CASSGEAGTQTYEQYF. Here the CDR3 DNA reads TGTGCCAGCAGCGGAGAAGCCGGGACTCAAACCTACGAGCAGTACTTC.

The chain joins TRBV28 to TRBJ2-7, with 13 bases identical to TRBD2. V dropped 6 bases and J dropped 6; count of bases not matched to a gene: 8. The CDR3 runs to 15 residues. Germline V lookup: CDR1 MDHEN, CDR2 SYDVKM. The CDR3 protein is CASSPGTSGTPEQYF. In nucleotides, the CDR3 is TGTGCCAGCAGCCCCGGGACTAGCGGGACCCCCGAGCAGTACTTC.